This T cell receptor (beta chain) was observed in a study of beta chain features in type 1 diabetes. The whole isolated RNA underwent reverse transcription, so sequencing captured expressed TCRB transcripts. TCRdb's copy holds only in-frame clones and misses some; the assay was immunoSEQ multiplex PCR. The table has about 620,000 clones, around 15% seen once. The length of the CDR3 is 14 residues. The germline V gene encodes CDR1 SGHDT and CDR2 YYEEEE. V dropped 1 base and J dropped 6 bases, with 10 bases sitting between them. The chain links TRBV5-6 to TRBJ1-4; unclear D gene. What was sequenced was naive CD4+ T cells from blood. The source is a man younger than 35 in good health. In DNA form, the CDR3 reads TGTGCCAGCAGCTTGATAGGGTTGGATGAAAAACTGTTTTTT. Encoded protein: CASSLIGLDEKLFF.